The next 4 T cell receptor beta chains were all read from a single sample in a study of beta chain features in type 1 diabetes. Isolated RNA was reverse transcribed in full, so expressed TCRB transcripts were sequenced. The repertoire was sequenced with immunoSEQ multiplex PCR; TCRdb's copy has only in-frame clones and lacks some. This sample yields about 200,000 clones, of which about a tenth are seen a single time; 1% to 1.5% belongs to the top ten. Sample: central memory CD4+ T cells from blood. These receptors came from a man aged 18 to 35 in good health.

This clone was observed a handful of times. This chain's CDR3 is CASSVGLAGGPEQFF. CDR3 DNA: TGTGCCAGCAGCGTAGGATTAGCGGGAGGACCCGAGCAGTTCTTC. This chain joins TRBV9 and TRBJ2-1, with 10 bases matching TRBD2. The CDR3 is made up of 15 amino acids. V trimming: 0 bases; J trimming: 10 bases; junction bases outside the gene matches: 7. Germline-derived CDR1 and CDR2 are SGDLS and YYNGEE.

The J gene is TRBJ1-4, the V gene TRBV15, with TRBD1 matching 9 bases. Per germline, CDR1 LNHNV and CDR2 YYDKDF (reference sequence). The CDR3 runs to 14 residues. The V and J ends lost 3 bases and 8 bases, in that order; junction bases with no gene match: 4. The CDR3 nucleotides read TGTGCCACCAGCAGGGACAGGGGCGAGGAAAAACTGTTTTTT. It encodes CATSRDRGEEKLFF.

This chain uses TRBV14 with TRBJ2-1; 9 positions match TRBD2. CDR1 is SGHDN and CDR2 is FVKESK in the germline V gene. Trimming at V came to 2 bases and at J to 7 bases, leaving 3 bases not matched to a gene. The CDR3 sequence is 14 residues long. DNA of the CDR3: TGTGCCAGCAGCCAAATACTAGCGGGTAATGAGCAGTTCTTC. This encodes CASSQILAGNEQFF.

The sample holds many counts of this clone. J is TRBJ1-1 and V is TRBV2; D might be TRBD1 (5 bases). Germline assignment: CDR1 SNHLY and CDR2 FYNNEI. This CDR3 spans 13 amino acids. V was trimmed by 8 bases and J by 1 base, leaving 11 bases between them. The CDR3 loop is CASLQDGNTEAFF. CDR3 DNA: TGTGCCAGCCTACAGGACGGGAACACTGAAGCTTTCTTT.